This T cell receptor beta chain was obtained from a study of blood T cells in healthy people across ages. The germline V gene encodes CDR1 MNHEY and CDR2 SMNVEV (reference sequence). The CDR3 is 18 residues long. V trimming: 1 base; J trimming: 2 bases; junction bases outside the gene matches: 14. The use of a sample-barcoded 5' primer and a J-beta primer mix characterized a second PCR of about 6 to 12 cycles. Carrying 12 random nucleotides, a template-switch adaptor labeled each individual cDNA molecule. TCRdb called the 5' RACE reads again in MiXCR, with one record for every CDR3 protein. The sample records hundreds of thousands of distinct CDR3 sequences, around 49% being singletons. The authors drew around 11 milliliters of peripheral blood from each donor.

This chain connects TRBV27 to TRBJ2-7, with 7 bases matching TRBD1. This receptor was taken from a woman aged 60-75 years in good health. Sequenced input: blood. The DNA of the CDR3 is TGTGCCAGCAGTTTATTTGGGGTGGGGACAGATCTTACCTACGAGCAGTACTTC. It yields the protein CASSLFGVGTDLTYEQYF.